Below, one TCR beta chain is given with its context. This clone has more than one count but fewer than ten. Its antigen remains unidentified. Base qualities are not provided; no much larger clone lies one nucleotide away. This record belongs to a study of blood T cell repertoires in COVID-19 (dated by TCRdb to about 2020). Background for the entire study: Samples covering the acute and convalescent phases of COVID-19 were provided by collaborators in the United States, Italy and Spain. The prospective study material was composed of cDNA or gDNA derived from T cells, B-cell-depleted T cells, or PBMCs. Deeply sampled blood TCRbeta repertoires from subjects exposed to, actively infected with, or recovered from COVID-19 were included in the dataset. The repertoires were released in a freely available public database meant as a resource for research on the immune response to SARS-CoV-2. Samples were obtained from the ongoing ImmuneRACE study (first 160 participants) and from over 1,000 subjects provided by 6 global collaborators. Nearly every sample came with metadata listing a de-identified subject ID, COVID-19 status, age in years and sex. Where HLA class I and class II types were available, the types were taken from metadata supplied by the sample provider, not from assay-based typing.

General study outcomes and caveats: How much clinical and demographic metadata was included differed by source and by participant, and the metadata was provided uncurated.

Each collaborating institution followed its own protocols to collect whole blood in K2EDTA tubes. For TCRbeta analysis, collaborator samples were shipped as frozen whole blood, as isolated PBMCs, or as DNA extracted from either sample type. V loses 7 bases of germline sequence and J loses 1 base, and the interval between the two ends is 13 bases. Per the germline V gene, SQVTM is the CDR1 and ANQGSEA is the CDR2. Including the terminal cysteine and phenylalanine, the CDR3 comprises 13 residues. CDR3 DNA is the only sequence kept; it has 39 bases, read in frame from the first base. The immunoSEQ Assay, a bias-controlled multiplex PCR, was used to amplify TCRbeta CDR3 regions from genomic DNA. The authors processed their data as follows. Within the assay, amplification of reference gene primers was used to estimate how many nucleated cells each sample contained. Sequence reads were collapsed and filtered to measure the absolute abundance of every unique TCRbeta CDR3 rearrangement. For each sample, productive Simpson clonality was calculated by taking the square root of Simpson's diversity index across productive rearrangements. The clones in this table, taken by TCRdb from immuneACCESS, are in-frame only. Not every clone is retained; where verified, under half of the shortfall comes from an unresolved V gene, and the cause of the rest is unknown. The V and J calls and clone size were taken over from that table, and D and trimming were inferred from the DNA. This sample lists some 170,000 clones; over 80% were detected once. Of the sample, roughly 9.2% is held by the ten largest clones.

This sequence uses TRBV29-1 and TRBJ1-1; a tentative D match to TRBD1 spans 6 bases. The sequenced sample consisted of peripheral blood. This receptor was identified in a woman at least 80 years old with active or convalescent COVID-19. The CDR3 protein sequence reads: CSGRQQGNTEAFF. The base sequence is TGCAGCGGCCGACAACAGGGGAACACTGAAGCTTTCTTT.